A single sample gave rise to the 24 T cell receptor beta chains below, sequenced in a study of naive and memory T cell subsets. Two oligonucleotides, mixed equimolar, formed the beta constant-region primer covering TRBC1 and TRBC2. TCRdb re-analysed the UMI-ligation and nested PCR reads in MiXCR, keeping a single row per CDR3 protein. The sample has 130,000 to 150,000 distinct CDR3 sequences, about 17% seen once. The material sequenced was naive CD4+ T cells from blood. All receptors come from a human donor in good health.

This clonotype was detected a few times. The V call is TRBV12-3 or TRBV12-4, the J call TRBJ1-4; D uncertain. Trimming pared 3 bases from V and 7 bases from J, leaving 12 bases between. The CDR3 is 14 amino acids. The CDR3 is CASSFRAFGEKLFF. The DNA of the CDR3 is TGTGCCAGCAGTTTTAGGGCGTTCGGTGAAAAACTGTTTTTT.

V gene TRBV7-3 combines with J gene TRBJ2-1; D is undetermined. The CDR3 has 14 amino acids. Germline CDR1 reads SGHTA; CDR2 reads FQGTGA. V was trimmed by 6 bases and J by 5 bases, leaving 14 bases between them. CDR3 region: CASSHSALDNEQFF. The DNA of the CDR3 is TGTGCCAGCAGTCACTCGGCTCTGGACAATGAGCAGTTCTTC.

CDR3 DNA sequence: TGTGCCAGGAAAACTCGACAGGGACGGGAAAAACTGTTTTTT. Its protein is CARKTRQGREKLFF. This chain links TRBV6-9 with TRBJ1-4, with 7 positions matching TRBD1. In germline, CDR1 is MNHGY, CDR2 SVAAGI. The length of the CDR3 is 14 residues. V shed 9 bases, J shed 8 bases, and the junction held 12 bases outside the gene matches.

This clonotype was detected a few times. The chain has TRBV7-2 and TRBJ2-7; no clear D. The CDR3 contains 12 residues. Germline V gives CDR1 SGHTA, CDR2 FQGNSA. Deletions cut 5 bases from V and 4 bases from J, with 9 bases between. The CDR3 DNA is TGTGCCAGCAGCGAAGGGTTTTACGAGCAGTACTTC. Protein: CASSEGFYEQYF.

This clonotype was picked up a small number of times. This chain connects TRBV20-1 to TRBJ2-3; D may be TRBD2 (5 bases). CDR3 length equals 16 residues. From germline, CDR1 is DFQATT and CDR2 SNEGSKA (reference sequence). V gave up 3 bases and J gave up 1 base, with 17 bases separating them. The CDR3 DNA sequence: TGCAGTGCTAGTGTAGAGCGGAAACCGGGCACAGATACGCAGTATTTT. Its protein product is CSASVERKPGTDTQYF.

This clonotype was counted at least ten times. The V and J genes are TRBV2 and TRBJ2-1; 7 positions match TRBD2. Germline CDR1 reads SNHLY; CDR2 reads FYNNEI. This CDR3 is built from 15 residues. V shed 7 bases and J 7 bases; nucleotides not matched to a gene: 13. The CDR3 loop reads CASTPRDYSGNEQFF. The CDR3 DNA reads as TGTGCCAGCACCCCCCGGGACTACTCAGGGAATGAGCAGTTCTTC.

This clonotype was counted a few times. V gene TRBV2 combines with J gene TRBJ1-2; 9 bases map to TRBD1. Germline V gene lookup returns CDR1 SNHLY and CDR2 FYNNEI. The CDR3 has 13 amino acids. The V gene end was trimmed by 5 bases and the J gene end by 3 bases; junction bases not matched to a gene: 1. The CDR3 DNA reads TGTGCCAGCAGTAGACAGGGGGACTATGGCTACACCTTC. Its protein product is CASSRQGDYGYTF.

The CDR3 loop reads CASSLEVDSYNEQFF. The DNA of the CDR3 is TGTGCCAGCAGCTTGGAGGTCGACAGCTACAATGAGCAGTTCTTC. This chain connects TRBV5-4 to TRBJ2-1; maybe TRBD1 (5 bases). The CDR3 contains 15 residues. Trimming shortened V by 0 bases and J by 3 bases, and 10 bases separated the two germline ends. CDR1 and CDR2 from the germline V gene are SGHNT and YYREEE (reference sequence).

CDR3 sequence reads: CASSGSLGPQETQYF. CDR3 coding DNA: TGTGCCAGCAGCGGTTCGTTGGGGCCCCAAGAGACCCAGTACTTC. This sequence joins TRBV7-9 and TRBJ2-5; D may be TRBD1 (5 bases). From germline, CDR1 is SEHNR and CDR2 FQNEAQ (reference sequence). The CDR3 loop spans 15 amino acids. Trimming removed 5 bases from V and 1 base from J, with 14 bases in between.

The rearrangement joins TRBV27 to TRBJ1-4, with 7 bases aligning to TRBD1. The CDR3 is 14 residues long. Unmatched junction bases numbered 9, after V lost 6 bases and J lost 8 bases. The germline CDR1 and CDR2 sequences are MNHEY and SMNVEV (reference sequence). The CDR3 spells CASSPQGSHEKLFF. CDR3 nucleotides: TGTGCCAGCAGCCCACAGGGGTCCCACGAAAAACTGTTTTTT.

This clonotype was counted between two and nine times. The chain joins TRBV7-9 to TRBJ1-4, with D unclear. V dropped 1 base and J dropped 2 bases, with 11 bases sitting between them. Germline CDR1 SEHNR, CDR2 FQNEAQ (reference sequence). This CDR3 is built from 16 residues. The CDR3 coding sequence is TGTGCCAGCAGCTTAGGCCTACTAGATACTAATGAAAAACTGTTTTTT. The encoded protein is CASSLGLLDTNEKLFF. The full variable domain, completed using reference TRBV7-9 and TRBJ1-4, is DTGVSQNPRHKITKRGQNVTFRCDPISEHNRLYWYRQTLGQGPEFLTYFQNEAQLEKSRLLSDRFSAERPKGSFSTLEIQRTEQGDSAMYLCASSLGLLDTNEKLFFGSGTQLSVL.

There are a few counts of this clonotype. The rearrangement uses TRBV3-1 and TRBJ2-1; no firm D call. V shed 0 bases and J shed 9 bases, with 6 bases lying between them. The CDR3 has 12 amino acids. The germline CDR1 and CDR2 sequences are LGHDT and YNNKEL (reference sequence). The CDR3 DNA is TGTGCCAGCAGCCAAGATCGGGTTGAGCAGTTCTTC. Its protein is CASSQDRVEQFF.

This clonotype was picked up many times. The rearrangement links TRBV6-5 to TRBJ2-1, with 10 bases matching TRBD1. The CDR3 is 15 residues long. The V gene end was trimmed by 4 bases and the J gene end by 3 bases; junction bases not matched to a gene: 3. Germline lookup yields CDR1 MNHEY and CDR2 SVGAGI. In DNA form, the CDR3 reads TGTGCCAGCAGTTCCCGGGACAGGGGCTACAATGAGCAGTTCTTC. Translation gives CASSSRDRGYNEQFF.

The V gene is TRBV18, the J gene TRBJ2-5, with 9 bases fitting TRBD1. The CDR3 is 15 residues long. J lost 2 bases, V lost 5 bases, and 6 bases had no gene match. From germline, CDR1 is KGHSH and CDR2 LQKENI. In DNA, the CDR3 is TGTGCCAGCTCAACCGGGACAGGGCTACAAGAGACCCAGTACTTC. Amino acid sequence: CASSTGTGLQETQYF.

CDR3 in amino acids: CAWSVLQGGGYGYTF. As DNA, the CDR3 is TGTGCCTGGAGTGTACTCCAGGGAGGAGGCTATGGCTACACCTTC. The genes are TRBV30 and TRBJ1-2, with D tentatively TRBD1 (5 bases). Germline assignment: CDR1 GTSNPN and CDR2 SVGIG (reference sequence). Trimming removed 0 bases from V and 4 bases from J, with 15 bases in between. The CDR3 is 15 amino acids.

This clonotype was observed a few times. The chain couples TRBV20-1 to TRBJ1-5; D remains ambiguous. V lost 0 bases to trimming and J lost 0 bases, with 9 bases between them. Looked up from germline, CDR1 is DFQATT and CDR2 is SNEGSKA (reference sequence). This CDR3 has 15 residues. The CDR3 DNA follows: TGCAGTGCTAGAGATGAACAACGTAGCAATCAGCCCCAGCATTTT. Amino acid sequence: CSARDEQRSNQPQHF.

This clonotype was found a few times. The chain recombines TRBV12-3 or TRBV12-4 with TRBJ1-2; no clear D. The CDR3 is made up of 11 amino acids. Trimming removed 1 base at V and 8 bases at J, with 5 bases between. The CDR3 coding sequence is TGTGCCAGCAGTTTAGGCGTGGGCTACACCTTC. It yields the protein CASSLGVGYTF.

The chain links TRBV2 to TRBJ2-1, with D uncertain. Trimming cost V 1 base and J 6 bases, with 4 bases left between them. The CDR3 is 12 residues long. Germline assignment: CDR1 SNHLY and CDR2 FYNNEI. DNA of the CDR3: TGTGCCAGCAGTGAAGGCTTCAATGAGCAGTTCTTC. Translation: CASSEGFNEQFF.

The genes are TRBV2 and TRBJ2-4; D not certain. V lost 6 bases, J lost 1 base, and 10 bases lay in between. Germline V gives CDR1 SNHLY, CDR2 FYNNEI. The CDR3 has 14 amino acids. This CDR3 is CASSVLMAKNIQYF. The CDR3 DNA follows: TGTGCCAGCAGCGTGCTGATGGCCAAAAACATTCAGTACTTC.

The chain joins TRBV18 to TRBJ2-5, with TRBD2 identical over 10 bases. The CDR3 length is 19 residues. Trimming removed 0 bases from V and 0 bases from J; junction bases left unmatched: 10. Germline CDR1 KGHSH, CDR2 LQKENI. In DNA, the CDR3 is TGTGCCAGCTCACCACCTAATTCCCTAGCGGGAGATCACCAAGAGACCCAGTACTTC. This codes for CASSPPNSLAGDHQETQYF.

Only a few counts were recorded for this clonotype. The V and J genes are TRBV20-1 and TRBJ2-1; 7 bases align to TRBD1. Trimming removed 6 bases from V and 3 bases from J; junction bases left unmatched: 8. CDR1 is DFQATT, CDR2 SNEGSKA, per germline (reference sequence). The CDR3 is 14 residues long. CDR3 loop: CSAIPRGSYNEQFF. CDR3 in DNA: TGCAGTGCCATACCCAGGGGGAGCTACAATGAGCAGTTCTTC.

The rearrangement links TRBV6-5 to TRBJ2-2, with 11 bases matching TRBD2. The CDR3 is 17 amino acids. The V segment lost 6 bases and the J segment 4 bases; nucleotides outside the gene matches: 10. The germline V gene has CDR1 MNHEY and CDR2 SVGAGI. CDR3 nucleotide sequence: TGTGCCAGCAGCCAAATTGGACTAGCGGGCGTCACCGGGGAGCTGTTTTTT. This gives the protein CASSQIGLAGVTGELFF.

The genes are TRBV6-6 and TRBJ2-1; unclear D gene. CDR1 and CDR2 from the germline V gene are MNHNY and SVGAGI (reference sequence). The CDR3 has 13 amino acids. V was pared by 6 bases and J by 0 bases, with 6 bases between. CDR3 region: CASRSLSYNEQFF. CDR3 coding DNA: TGTGCCAGCAGAAGCCTCTCCTACAATGAGCAGTTCTTC.

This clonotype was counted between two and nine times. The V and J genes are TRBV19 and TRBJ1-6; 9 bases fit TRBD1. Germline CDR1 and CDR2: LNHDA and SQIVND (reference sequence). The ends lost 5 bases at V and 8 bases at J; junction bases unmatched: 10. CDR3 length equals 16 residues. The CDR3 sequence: CASSSPGQGWDSPLHF. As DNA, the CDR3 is TGTGCCAGTAGTTCTCCGGGACAGGGCTGGGATTCACCCCTCCACTTT.